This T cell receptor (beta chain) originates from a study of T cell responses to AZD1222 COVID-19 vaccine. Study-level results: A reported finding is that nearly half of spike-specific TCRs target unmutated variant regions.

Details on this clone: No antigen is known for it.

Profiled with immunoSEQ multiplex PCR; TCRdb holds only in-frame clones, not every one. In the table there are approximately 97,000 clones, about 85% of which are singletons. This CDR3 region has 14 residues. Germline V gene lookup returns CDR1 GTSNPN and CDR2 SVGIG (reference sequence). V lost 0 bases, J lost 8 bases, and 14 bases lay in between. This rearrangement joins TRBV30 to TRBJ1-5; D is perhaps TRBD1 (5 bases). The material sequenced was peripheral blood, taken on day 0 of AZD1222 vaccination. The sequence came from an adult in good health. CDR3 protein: CAWSVIGTGEPQHF. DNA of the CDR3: TGTGCCTGGAGTGTTATAGGGACGGGGGAGCCCCAGCATTTT.